These 25 T cell receptor beta chains came from one sample sequenced in a study of vaccination and CD4 T cells after COVID-19 (dated by TCRdb to about 2022). What this sample's treatment or condition label stands for: roughly 11-day PBMC culture with coronavirus spike peptide pools or control peptides (ViraFEST assay). Their recognized antigens are unknown. The protocol used for the library was PCR. The sequencer was an Illumina iSeq 100. TCR sequencing of DNA from cultured CD4+ T cells used the Oncomine TCR Beta short-read assay at the Johns Hopkins FTIC core. TCRdb itself trimmed the public reads at Q25 with fastp, ran MiXCR and retained productive beta chains. Rows merge per CDR3 protein into single entries with the most common DNA and genes. A total of roughly 1,800 distinct CDR3 sequences appear in this sample, just under 70% of them only once. Around 90% of the sample is in the top ten clones.

The sequencing here drew on CD4+ T cells from blood, cultured in vitro, taken after SARS-CoV-2 vaccination. Source of these receptors: a human donor who had recovered from COVID-19.

V is TRBV18 and J is TRBJ1-1; TRBD1 agrees at 7 bases. Trimming cost V 3 bases and J 7 bases; bases outside gene matches: 8. Germline CDR1 KGHSH, CDR2 LQKENI. CDR3 length equals 14 residues. CDR3 sequence (DNA): TGTGCCAGCTCACCGGGACAGAGAGGCAGTGAAGCTTTCTTT. It codes for CASSPGQRGSEAFF.

This rearrangement joins TRBV11-2 to TRBJ2-7; D might be TRBD1 (6 bases). This CDR3 comprises 15 residues. The germline V gene encodes CDR1 SGHAT and CDR2 FQNNGV. V dropped 5 bases and J dropped 2 bases, with 16 bases sitting between them. This CDR3 is CASSPLTGSTYEQYF. The CDR3 nucleotides are TGTGCCAGCAGCCCCCTGACAGGCTCCACCTACGAGCAGTACTTC.

This chain connects TRBV14 to TRBJ1-2; tentative D call: TRBD1 (6 bases). Germline CDR1 is SGHDN and CDR2 is FVKESK. The CDR3 runs to 15 residues. Trimming shortened V by 0 bases and J by 4 bases, and 12 bases separated the two germline ends. CDR3 sequence (DNA): TGTGCCAGCAGCCAAGAAGGCAGGGGTGCCTATGGCTACACCTTC. Amino acid sequence: CASSQEGRGAYGYTF.

This sequence joins TRBV3-1 and TRBJ2-7, with 12 nucleotides matching TRBD1. The CDR3 is 15 amino acids. Germline CDR1 is LGHDT and CDR2 is YNNKEL (reference sequence). With 4 bases clipped from V and 5 bases from J, the junction kept 6 bases outside the gene matches. The CDR3 DNA is TGTGCCAGCAGCCCCGGGACAGGGGGCAGGAACGAGCAGTACTTC. The encoded protein is CASSPGTGGRNEQYF.

This clonotype was recorded a few times. CDR3 sequence (DNA): TGCAGTGCCCAAATTCAGGGGGGCCATGGCTACACCTTC. Its protein is CSAQIQGGHGYTF. This chain joins TRBV20-1 and TRBJ1-2, with 7 bases identical to TRBD1. This CDR3 spans 13 amino acids. The V segment lost 6 bases and the J segment 6 bases; nucleotides outside the gene matches: 10. CDR1 is DFQATT, CDR2 SNEGSKA, per germline (reference sequence).

The chain combines TRBV30 with TRBJ1-5; the D is unclear. Between the trimmed V and J ends, which lost 1 base and 9 bases, there was a span of 13 bases. The CDR3 is 13 residues long. Germline values: CDR1 GTSNPN, CDR2 SVGIG (reference sequence). CDR3 in DNA: TGTGCCTGGAGTGCGAAGGGCGCAGGGCCCCAGCATTTT. Translating it yields CAWSAKGAGPQHF.

The table lists this clonotype with a count of one. CDR3 loop: CASSQEFGRTIYF. CDR3 in DNA: TGCGCCAGCAGCCAAGAATTCGGACGCACCATATATTTT. This chain links TRBV4-1 with TRBJ1-3, with D uncertain. V lost 0 bases and J 9 bases, leaving 9 bases between the germline ends. The CDR3 has 13 amino acids. Germline assignment: CDR1 MGHRA and CDR2 YSYEKL.

The rearrangement uses TRBV10-2 and TRBJ1-5; TRBD1 agrees at 8 bases. Looked up from germline, CDR1 is WSHSY and CDR2 is SAAADI. Trimming removed 6 bases from V and 7 bases from J; junction bases left unmatched: 11. CDR3 length: 15 residues. CDR3 DNA: TGCGCCAGCAGGCCTTCGGACAGGGTTGGGCAGCCCCAGCATTTT. Translated, it gives CASRPSDRVGQPQHF.

The chain employs TRBV7-2 and TRBJ1-1; 7 nucleotides align to TRBD1. The CDR3 covers 15 residues. CDR1 is SGHTA and CDR2 is FQGNSA in the germline V gene. With V trimmed by 1 base and J by 2 bases, 4 bases remained unmatched. DNA for the CDR3: TGTGCCAGCAGCTTAGGTCCAGGGGGAAACACTGAAGCTTTCTTT. Translation gives CASSLGPGGNTEAFF.

V is TRBV15 and J is TRBJ1-2; D not resolved. With 4 bases removed from V and 6 bases from J, the gap between germline ends came to 15 bases. The CDR3 is made up of 14 amino acids. CDR1 and CDR2 (germline): LNHNV, YYDKDF (reference sequence). CDR3 coding DNA: TGTGCCACCAGCATGCGCTTTTTAGGGCATGGCTACACCTTC. It yields the protein CATSMRFLGHGYTF.

The genes are TRBV7-2 and TRBJ1-2, with D tentatively TRBD1 (5 bases). The germline CDR1 and CDR2 sequences are SGHTA and FQGNSA. The CDR3 runs to 13 residues. V lost 7 bases, J lost 1 base, and 10 bases lay in between. DNA of the CDR3: TGTGCCAGCAACCAGGGTAGTAACTATGGCTACACCTTC. This encodes CASNQGSNYGYTF.

The J gene is TRBJ1-2, the V gene TRBV7-2; the D is unclear. The CDR3 covers 16 residues. CDR1 SGHTA and CDR2 FQGNSA come from the germline V gene. The ends were cut back, 0 bases at V and 2 bases at J, with 13 bases in the middle. CDR3 region: CASSLAIGSSNYGYTF. In DNA, the CDR3 is TGTGCCAGCAGCTTAGCGATTGGCAGCTCCAACTATGGCTACACCTTC.

The J gene is TRBJ2-5, the V gene TRBV6-2 or TRBV6-3; D is unclear. CDR1 and CDR2 from the germline V gene are MNHEY and SVGEGT. CDR3 length: 11 residues. Trimming took 2 bases from V and 5 from J, leaving 3 bases between them. The CDR3 reads CASSYGETQYF. The DNA for the CDR3 is TGTGCCAGCAGTTACGGGGAGACCCAGTACTTC.

The chain combines TRBV2 with TRBJ1-1; 8 bases align to TRBD1. This CDR3 comprises 15 residues. Germline V lookup: CDR1 SNHLY, CDR2 FYNNEI. Trimming removed 7 bases from V and 0 bases from J; junction bases left unmatched: 7. CDR3 sequence (DNA): TGTGCCAGCACCAGGGACAGGCCCATGAACACTGAAGCTTTCTTT. It yields the protein CASTRDRPMNTEAFF.

The chain joins TRBV19 to TRBJ2-5; D gene uncertain. Trimming took off 3 bases at V and 2 bases at J, with 10 bases between the two ends. CDR1 is LNHDA and CDR2 is SQIVND in the germline V gene (reference sequence). The CDR3 consists of 14 residues. The CDR3 region has the DNA TGTGCCAGTAGTATTGGGCAGGCGCAAGAGACCCAGTACTTC. It specifies CASSIGQAQETQYF.

The chain combines TRBV7-9 with TRBJ1-2; 8 bases agree with TRBD1. Germline CDR1 and CDR2: SEHNR and FQNEAQ (reference sequence). The CDR3 consists of 15 residues. Trimming took 1 base from V and 3 from J; bases not matched to a gene: 4. CDR3 nucleotide sequence: TGTGCCAGCAGCTTAGAACAGGGGGGGTACTATGGCTACACCTTC. Residues: CASSLEQGGYYGYTF.

The genes are TRBV2 and TRBJ2-5; 9 bases agree with TRBD2. The V gene's germline CDR1 is SNHLY and CDR2 FYNNEI. The CDR3 sequence is 15 residues long. The ends lost 2 bases at V and 5 bases at J; junction bases unmatched: 6. As DNA, the CDR3 is TGTGCCAGCAGTGAAATAGCGGGAGAGGTGGAGACCCAGTACTTC. Translated, it gives CASSEIAGEVETQYF.

About this clonotype itself: A read error may produce the germline difference seen at one junction end. V is TRBV7-9 and J is TRBJ1-3; possibly TRBD1 for D (6 bases). Germline assignment: CDR1 SEHNR and CDR2 FQNEAQ (reference sequence). This CDR3 spans 17 amino acids. CDR3: CPSSLTMGGGSGNTIYF. Here the CDR3 DNA reads TGTCCCAGCAGCCTAACAATGGGAGGGGGCTCTGGAAACACCATATATTTT. Full variable domain (remainder filled in from reference TRBV7-9 and TRBJ1-3): DTGVSQNPRHKITKRGQNVTFRCDPISEHNRLYWYRQTLGQGPEFLTYFQNEAQLEKSRLLSDRFSAERPKGSFSTLEIQRTEQGDSAMYLCPSSLTMGGGSGNTIYFGEGSWLTVV.

This clonotype showed up just a few times. The rearrangement links TRBV12-3 or TRBV12-4 to TRBJ2-5; the D gene is possibly TRBD2 (6 bases). This CDR3 contains 14 residues. Trimming pared 7 bases from V and 5 bases from J, leaving 17 bases between. The chain's CDR3 is CASTDYLAPETQYF. The CDR3 DNA sequence: TGTGCCAGCACCGATTATCTAGCGCCGGAGACCCAGTACTTC.

The rearrangement links TRBV6-1 to TRBJ2-7, with TRBD2 matching over 9 bases. The CDR3 runs to 15 residues. J lost 1 base, V lost 4 bases, and 5 bases had no gene match. Germline lookup yields CDR1 MNHNS and CDR2 SASEGT. The CDR3 sequence is CASSGGLAGSYEQYF. The CDR3 coding sequence is TGTGCCAGCAGTGGGGGGCTAGCGGGATCCTACGAGCAGTACTTC.

The rearrangement links TRBV6-2 or TRBV6-3 to TRBJ1-6; 8 bases agree with TRBD1. Looked up from germline, CDR1 is MNHEY and CDR2 is SVGEGT. Trimming removed 2 bases from V and 8 bases from J; junction bases left unmatched: 11. CDR3 size: 17 residues. The DNA of the CDR3 is TGTGCCAGCAGTTACGGTATGTGGGACAGGCTTTATTCACCCCTCCACTTT. Its translation is CASSYGMWDRLYSPLHF.

The chain recombines TRBV6-1 with TRBJ1-1; D may be TRBD1 (5 bases). The CDR3 extends over 14 amino acids. Germline CDR1 reads MNHNS; CDR2 reads SASEGT. V was cut by 4 bases and J by 0 bases, with 9 bases left in between. CDR3 bases: TGTGCCAGCAGTGCCGGGACGGTGAACACTGAAGCTTTCTTT. This codes for CASSAGTVNTEAFF.

The V gene is TRBV30, the J gene TRBJ2-7; the D gene is possibly TRBD2 (5 bases). This CDR3 contains 14 residues. V was pared by 0 bases and J by 3 bases, with 12 bases between. Germline-derived CDR1 and CDR2 are GTSNPN and SVGIG (reference sequence). Here the CDR3 DNA reads TGTGCCTGGAGTGTGCCCGGACTCTTCTACGAGCAGTACTTC. Protein: CAWSVPGLFYEQYF.

V gene TRBV20-1 combines with J gene TRBJ2-7; no definite D call. The V end lost 1 base, the J end lost 3 bases, and 7 bases lay between the germline ends. The CDR3 loop spans 12 amino acids. Germline V gene lookup returns CDR1 DFQATT and CDR2 SNEGSKA (reference sequence). The CDR3 DNA follows: TGCAGTGCTAGAGTAGGTGACTACGAGCAGTACTTC. This translates into CSARVGDYEQYF.

This chain uses TRBV6-4 with TRBJ2-1; a possible D gene is TRBD1 (5 bases). This CDR3 comprises 13 residues. V lost 3 bases and J 2 bases, leaving 5 bases between the germline ends. Germline assignment: CDR1 MRHNA and CDR2 SNTAGT. As DNA, the CDR3 is TGTGCCAGCAGTGAGGACACCTACAATGAGCAGTTCTTC. It translates to CASSEDTYNEQFF.